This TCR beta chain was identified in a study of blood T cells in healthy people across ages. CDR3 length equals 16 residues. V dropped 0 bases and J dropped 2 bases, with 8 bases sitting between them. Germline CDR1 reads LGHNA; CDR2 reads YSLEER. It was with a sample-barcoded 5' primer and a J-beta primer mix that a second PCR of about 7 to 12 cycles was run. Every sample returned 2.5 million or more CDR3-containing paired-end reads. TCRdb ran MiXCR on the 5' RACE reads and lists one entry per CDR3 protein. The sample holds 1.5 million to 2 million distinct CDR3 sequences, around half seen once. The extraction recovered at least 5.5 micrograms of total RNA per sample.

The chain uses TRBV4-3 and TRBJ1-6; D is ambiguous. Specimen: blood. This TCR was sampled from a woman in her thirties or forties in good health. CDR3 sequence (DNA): TGCGCCAGCAGCCAAGATCCTACCACCTATAATTCACCCCTCCACTTT. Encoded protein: CASSQDPTTYNSPLHF.